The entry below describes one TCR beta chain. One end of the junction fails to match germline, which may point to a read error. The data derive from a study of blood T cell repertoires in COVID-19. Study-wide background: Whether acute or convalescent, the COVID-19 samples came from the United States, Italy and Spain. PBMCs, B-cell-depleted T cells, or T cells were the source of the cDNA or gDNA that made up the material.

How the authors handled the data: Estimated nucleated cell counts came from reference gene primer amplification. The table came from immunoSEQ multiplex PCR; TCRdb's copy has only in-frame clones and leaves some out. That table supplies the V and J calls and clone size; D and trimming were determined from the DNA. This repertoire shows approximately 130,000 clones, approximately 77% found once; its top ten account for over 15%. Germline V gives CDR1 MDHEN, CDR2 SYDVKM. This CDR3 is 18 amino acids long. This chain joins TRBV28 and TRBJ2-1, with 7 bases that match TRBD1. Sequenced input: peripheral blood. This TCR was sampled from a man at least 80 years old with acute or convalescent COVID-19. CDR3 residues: CASSSPTGDLTSYSEQFF. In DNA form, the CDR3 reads TGTGCCAGCAGCTCCCCCACAGGGGACCTTACTTCGTACAGTGAGCAGTTCTTC. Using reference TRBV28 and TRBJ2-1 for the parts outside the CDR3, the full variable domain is DVKVTQSSRYLVKRTGEKVFLECVQDMDHENMFWYRQDPGLGLRLIYFSYDVKMKEKGDIPEGYSVSREKKERFSLILESASTNQTSMYLCASSSPTGDLTSYSEQFFGPGTRLTVL.